The rows below give T cell receptor beta chains drawn from one sample of a study of OX40 agonist ivuxolimab in advanced cancers. Data came from immunoSEQ multiplex PCR; TCRdb stores just in-frame clones and leaves some out. The sample yields under 85,000 clones, 85% to 90% seen once. The sample consisted of CD4+ or CD8+ T cells sorted from blood, taken in a trial of the OX40 agonist ivuxolimab. The receptors were sampled from an adult with an advanced solid tumor such as melanoma, head and neck, liver or kidney cancer. The CDR3 runs from the conserved cysteine through the conserved F or W. The order of the fields is J gene, clone size, D gene, V gene, CDR3 protein, CDR3 DNA. D genes are given only for firm matches. Only part of the rows carry a size: once, few, many, or a class if the clone is expanded.

J gene: TRBJ2-1
clone size: .
D gene: TRBD1
V gene: TRBV7-9
CDR3 protein: CASSSLGQGGSYNEQFF
CDR3 DNA: TGTGCCAGCAGCTCACTGGGACAGGGGGGCTCCTACAATGAGCAGTTCTTC

J gene: TRBJ1-4
clone size: .
D gene: .
V gene: TRBV15
CDR3 protein: CATSRIVGGRPNEKLFF
CDR3 DNA: TGTGCCACCAGCAGAATAGTCGGGGGGCGACCTAATGAAAAACTGTTTTTT

J gene: TRBJ1-2
clone size: .
D gene: TRBD1
V gene: TRBV29-1
CDR3 protein: CSISNRGNYGYTF
CDR3 DNA: TGCAGCATCTCAAACAGGGGGAACTATGGCTACACCTTC

J gene: TRBJ2-7
clone size: .
D gene: TRBD1
V gene: TRBV9
CDR3 protein: CASSVRAGGQGEQYF
CDR3 DNA: TGTGCCAGCAGCGTACGAGCGGGCGGACAGGGGGAGCAGTACTTC

J gene: TRBJ1-2
clone size: .
D gene: .
V gene: TRBV15
CDR3 protein: CATSKVLDWDYGYTF
CDR3 DNA: TGTGCCACCAGCAAAGTGCTGGATTGGGACTATGGCTACACCTTC

J gene: TRBJ2-3
clone size: .
D gene: .
V gene: TRBV28
CDR3 protein: CASSSPDKSDTQYF
CDR3 DNA: TGTGCCAGCAGTTCCCCAGACAAGTCGGATACGCAGTATTTT

J gene: TRBJ2-2
clone size: .
D gene: .
V gene: TRBV18
CDR3 protein: CASSPSAITANTGELFF
CDR3 DNA: TGTGCCAGCTCACCTTCTGCAATCACGGCGAACACCGGGGAGCTGTTTTTT

J gene: TRBJ2-6
clone size: .
D gene: .
V gene: TRBV11-2
CDR3 protein: CASSLNPTGANVLTF
CDR3 DNA: TGTGCCAGCAGCTTAAACCCAACTGGGGCCAACGTCCTGACTTTC

J gene: TRBJ2-2
clone size: once
D gene: .
V gene: TRBV5-1
CDR3 protein: CASSLVTSTGELFF
CDR3 DNA: TGCGCCAGCAGCTTGGTAACTAGCACCGGGGAGCTGTTTTTT

J gene: TRBJ2-1
clone size: .
D gene: TRBD2
V gene: TRBV9
CDR3 protein: CASSYSGGHNEQFF
CDR3 DNA: TGTGCCAGCAGTTACTCGGGGGGGCACAATGAGCAGTTCTTC